The 4 T cell receptor beta chains presented below share a single source sample, sequenced in a study of blood T cell repertoires in COVID-19. Profiled with immunoSEQ multiplex PCR; TCRdb holds only in-frame clones, not every one. The repertoire holds 94,000 or so clones, with roughly 82% as singletons. Input material: peripheral blood. The receptors stem from a man aged 60 to 75 with acute or convalescent COVID-19.

This sequence joins TRBV6-5 and TRBJ2-2; possible D gene TRBD1, 5 bases. V was trimmed by 2 bases and J by 7 bases, leaving 14 bases between them. This CDR3 comprises 15 residues. Germline values: CDR1 MNHEY, CDR2 SVGAGI. The CDR3 is CASSYGDRTGGELFF. The CDR3 nucleotides are TGTGCCAGCAGTTACGGCGACAGAACGGGCGGGGAGCTGTTTTTT.

The rearrangement links TRBV6-4 to TRBJ2-1, with TRBD2 matching over 7 bases. The CDR3 is made up of 13 amino acids. CDR1 and CDR2 from the germline V gene are MRHNA and SNTAGT. V shed 3 bases, J shed 14 bases, and the junction held 10 bases outside the gene matches. The CDR3 DNA is TGTGCCAGCAGTGAAAATGGCAGACTAGCCGAGTTCTTC. This sequence encodes CASSENGRLAEFF.

This chain connects TRBV28 to TRBJ2-1, with D perhaps matching TRBD1 (6 bases). Germline-derived CDR1 and CDR2 are MDHEN and SYDVKM. The CDR3 loop spans 14 amino acids. V was shortened by 2 bases and J by 4 bases, with 9 bases between the two germline ends. The CDR3 region is CASSLLDSYNEQFF. CDR3 coding DNA: TGTGCCAGCAGTTTACTGGACAGTTACAATGAGCAGTTCTTC.

This sequence joins TRBV4-2 and TRBJ1-3; 8 nucleotides agree with TRBD1. The CDR3 consists of 15 residues. Losses at the gene ends were 5 bases for V and 0 bases for J; bases not matched to a gene: 3. CDR1 and CDR2 (germline): LGHNA, YNFKEQ. The CDR3 loop is CASSDGTGSGNTIYF. The CDR3 nucleotides are TGTGCCAGCAGCGACGGGACAGGCTCTGGAAACACCATATATTTT.